This T cell receptor beta chain was captured by sequencing in a study of blood T cell repertoires in COVID-19. Profiled with immunoSEQ multiplex PCR; TCRdb holds only in-frame clones, not every one. The data contain just under 55,000 clones, 90% to 95% of them singletons. CDR3 size: 15 residues. Per the germline V gene, CDR1 is MNHEY and CDR2 is SVGAGI. Trimming cost V 7 bases and J 4 bases; bases outside gene matches: 9. Source material: peripheral blood. V is TRBV6-5 and J is TRBJ2-2; TRBD1 aligns across 7 bases. The sequence derives from a middle-aged man with acute or convalescent COVID-19. Here the CDR3 DNA reads TGTGCCAGCAAAATACAGGGGCCGGGCACCGGGGAGCTGTTTTTT. It yields the protein CASKIQGPGTGELFF.